This T cell receptor beta chain was identified in a study of shared clonotypes between healthy human individuals (dated by TCRdb to 2019 to 2021). With respect to the entire study: Three men and two women, aged 18 to 49 years, made up the cohort. Different laboratories and diverse techniques were used to prepare libraries and sequence TCR repertoires, to increase sequencing depth and limit assay-specific biases. To estimate repertoire size and how much clonotype sharing occurs between individuals, the study deeply sequenced the blood TCR repertoires of 5 or 6 healthy adults. Per donor, leukapheresis produced somewhere between about 0.94 and 9.5 billion PBMCs. For each donor, CD4 naive and CD4 memory were each run on three plates, CD8 naive on two plates, and CD8 memory on one plate.

Using the deep immunoSEQ assay, TCR CDR3 regions were amplified from genomic DNA by multiplex PCR. Genomic DNA extracted from each cell subset was distributed evenly over all wells of several immunoSEQ 96-well plates, and each plate served as one replicate. For sorted subsets, each replicate PCR was loaded with 200 ng genomic DNA, equivalent to 30,000 to 35,000 T cell genomes. Purified libraries were quantified with a Qubit 3.0 fluorometer, sized on a Bioanalyzer 2100, and re-quantified with the KAPA Library Quantification kit. Each immunoSEQ 96-well plate was sequenced on its own single-read 150-cycle Illumina NextSeq 550 flow cell. The study's own analysis went as follows. Because the immunoSEQ output held only junctional sequences and lacked quality scores, the filtering could not match the filtering applied to full-length reads. To assign V/J genes and CDR3, sequences were annotated using PyIR, a Python wrapper for IgBLAST v1.9, with IMGT germline references. Any read was removed if the V/J assignment was weak (E-value above 1e-6), the CDR3 was missing, or the read contained stop codons, out-of-frame junctions, or ambiguous translated residues. V3J clonotypes were defined by identical inferred V gene, J gene, and CDR3 amino acid sequence. The percentage overlap between two repertoires was calculated by dividing the number of shared unique clonotypes by the size of the smaller repertoire. Richness of each repertoire was evaluated using RTK rarefaction, the Chao1 estimator, and Recon v2.1 estimates of unobserved clonotypes. For all TCRbeta clonotypes obtained by the gDNA method from a few donors, generation probabilities were computed with OLGA. TCRdb provides this immuneACCESS table in a form limited to in-frame rearrangements. Some clones are lacking; in checked studies, under half of them reflect an unresolved V gene, and why the rest are absent is not known. The D gene and trimming were derived from the DNA, and the V and J assignments and clone size from that table. The sample yields 2 million to 2.5 million clones; 93% were counted once. The ten largest make up 1.5% to 2% of the sample.

CD8 naive samples were CD45RO-negative cells positively selected for CCR7, giving a CD45RA+CCR7+ population that excluded TemRA cells. The donors were healthy, HIV-negative adults who had no recently reported acute infections or vaccinations. All donors were Caucasian adults living in Nashville, Tennessee, USA. Blood was obtained by leukapheresis, after which PBMCs were separated by Ficoll-Histopaque density gradient centrifugation and cryopreserved in liquid nitrogen vapor phase. Analytical flow cytometry was used to check the purity and quantity of each magnetically sorted T cell population. From each sorted fraction, genomic DNA was isolated and quantified by UV absorbance on a Nanodrop 2000c. The CDR3 starts with the cysteine, ends with the phenylalanine, and has 20 residues. The only DNA kept is the CDR3, 60 bases in frame from the first base. CDR1 and CDR2 were assigned from the germline V gene as LGHNA and YNFKEQ. Trimmed from V: 3 bases; trimmed from J: 9 bases; junction bases lacking a gene match: 20.

Remarks on this clone: The target of this receptor is not known. The input lacks base qualities; no much larger clone sits a single base away.

The paper as a whole reports these results and caveats: Sampling was restricted to blood, and TCR repertoires in tissue are likely to differ from TCR repertoires in blood. Naive subsets generally had larger estimated clonotype richness than memory subsets. Because the study included only a small number of donors, the genetic and exposure-history diversity represented was limited. When several donors were compared, the shared fraction of clonotypes was around 5.1% for naive CD4, less than 4% for naive CD8, 2.3% for memory CD4, and around 0.37% for memory CD8. Even with the large sequencing depth, rarefaction of the sorted-subset datasets indicated that sequencing was incomplete. Based on pairwise subsampling, the degree of clonotype sharing among donors was expected to be affected by sequencing depth. Compared with non-shared clonotypes, clonotypes shared by all four sorted-subset donors had higher generation probabilities.

The specimen was naive CD8+ T cells from PBMCs. The cell subset or site label for this specimen denotes: CD45RA+CCR7+. The chain was built from TRBV4-2 and TRBJ2-7, with 16 central nucleotides matching TRBD2. This sequence originates from a man younger than 35 in good health. Some clones in this sample may be carry-over from other donors' samples. DNA sequence: TGTGCCAGCAGCCACCGGGAAGGGGGACTAGCGGGAGGGCACCCTCTCGTGCAGTACTTC. Its translation reads: CASSHREGGLAGGHPLVQYF.